Listed below are T cell receptor beta chains from one sample, sequenced in a study of post-analysis software for immune sequencing data. TCRdb passed the PCR reads through MiXCR, listing each CDR3 protein once. The sample yields approximately 730,000 distinct CDR3 sequences, about 45% seen once. The specimen sequenced was blood. The source is a girl aged 10-17 years with multiple sclerosis. The CDR3 runs from the conserved cysteine through the conserved F or W. The D gene is left open where the match is weak. Size values are once, few and many counts, or a class for expanded clones, and some rows have none.

j_gene: TRBJ1-1; v_gene: TRBV5-1; len: 14; abundance: -; d_gene: -; CDR3nt: TGCGCCAGCAGTGGTCTTGGATCTACGCCGGAAGCTTTCTTT; CDR3aa: CASSGLGSTPEAFF
j_gene: TRBJ2-5; v_gene: TRBV2; len: 13; abundance: -; d_gene: -; CDR3nt: TGTGCCAGCGTTGGGGAGGGGGTCGAGACCCAGTACTTC; CDR3aa: CASVGEGVETQYF
j_gene: TRBJ2-3; v_gene: TRBV28; len: 14; abundance: few; d_gene: TRBD1; CDR3nt: TGTGCCAGCCTCCGGGACAGGGCGGCAGATACGCAGTATTTT; CDR3aa: CASLRDRAADTQYF
j_gene: TRBJ2-5; v_gene: TRBV14; len: 12; abundance: few; d_gene: -; CDR3nt: TGTGCCAGCAGCCTTCTACCTGGGACCCAGTACTTC; CDR3aa: CASSLLPGTQYF
j_gene: TRBJ2-7; v_gene: TRBV12-3/TRBV12-4; len: 14; abundance: few; d_gene: TRBD1; CDR3nt: TGTGCCAGCAGTTTAGGAGGGGGCGCGGACGAGCAGTACTTC; CDR3aa: CASSLGGGADEQYF
j_gene: TRBJ2-7; v_gene: TRBV7-8; len: 16; abundance: -; d_gene: TRBD2; CDR3nt: TGTGCCAGCAGCTTCGTTCTAGCGGGCGCTGAATACGAGCAGTACTTC; CDR3aa: CASSFVLAGAEYEQYF
j_gene: TRBJ2-7; v_gene: TRBV28; len: 16; abundance: few; d_gene: TRBD1; CDR3nt: TGTGCCAGCAGTTTGGCCGGGACAGACTCGTACAACGAGCAGTACTTC; CDR3aa: CASSLAGTDSYNEQYF
j_gene: TRBJ2-5; v_gene: TRBV5-1; len: 14; abundance: few; d_gene: -; CDR3nt: TGCGCCAGCAGCTCCTTGGGATCTCAAGAGACCCAGTACTTC; CDR3aa: CASSSLGSQETQYF
j_gene: TRBJ2-7; v_gene: TRBV7-2; len: 13; abundance: -; d_gene: -; CDR3nt: TGTGCCAGCAGCTCGACCCCCCCCTACGAGCAGTACTTC; CDR3aa: CASSSTPPYEQYF
j_gene: TRBJ2-3; v_gene: TRBV5-8; len: 15; abundance: -; d_gene: -; CDR3nt: TGTGCCAGCAGGGAACAGGGTTCTAGCACAGATACGCAGTATTTT; CDR3aa: CASREQGSSTDTQYF
j_gene: TRBJ2-3; v_gene: TRBV11-2; len: 15; abundance: -; d_gene: -; CDR3nt: TGTGCCAGCAGCTGGGGAAGTGGGGGCACAGATACGCAGTATTTT; CDR3aa: CASSWGSGGTDTQYF
j_gene: TRBJ2-3; v_gene: TRBV4-3; len: 15; abundance: few; d_gene: TRBD1; CDR3nt: TGCGCCAGCAGCCAATCGAGACAGGGAACAGATACGCAGTATTTT; CDR3aa: CASSQSRQGTDTQYF
j_gene: TRBJ2-1; v_gene: TRBV7-3; len: 15; abundance: once; d_gene: -; CDR3nt: TGTGCCAACAGCCTCGGACTACCCCCGTACAATGAGCAGTTCTTC; CDR3aa: CANSLGLPPYNEQFF
j_gene: TRBJ1-1; v_gene: TRBV6-1; len: 13; abundance: -; d_gene: -; CDR3nt: TGTGCCAGCAGGGGCGGGGGGCGGACTGAAGCTTTCTTT; CDR3aa: CASRGGGRTEAFF
j_gene: TRBJ1-5; v_gene: TRBV20-1; len: 16; abundance: -; d_gene: -; CDR3nt: TGCAGTGCTAGAGTTTCGGGCGAGCATAGCAATCAGCCCCAGCATTTT; CDR3aa: CSARVSGEHSNQPQHF
j_gene: TRBJ2-1; v_gene: TRBV27; len: 15; abundance: -; d_gene: -; CDR3nt: TGTGCCAGCAGTTCCTTCCCGGGCGCTAGCAATGAGCAGTTCTTC; CDR3aa: CASSSFPGASNEQFF
j_gene: TRBJ2-3; v_gene: TRBV12-3/TRBV12-4; len: 19; abundance: -; d_gene: TRBD2; CDR3nt: TGTGCCAGCAGTCTGTCCGGGACTACGTTACAACTCTTCACAGATACGCAGTATTTT; CDR3aa: CASSLSGTTLQLFTDTQYF
j_gene: TRBJ2-7; v_gene: TRBV28; len: 13; abundance: -; d_gene: TRBD2; CDR3nt: TGTGCCAGCATGTGGGAGGGTCCCCATGAGCAGTACTTC; CDR3aa: CASMWEGPHEQYF
j_gene: TRBJ2-1; v_gene: TRBV29-1; len: 16; abundance: few; d_gene: -; CDR3nt: TGCAGCGTTGAAGTTAGAATAGCGGAGAAATACAATGAGCAGTTCTTC; CDR3aa: CSVEVRIAEKYNEQFF
j_gene: TRBJ2-7; v_gene: TRBV12-3/TRBV12-4; len: 16; abundance: -; d_gene: TRBD1; CDR3nt: TGTGCCAGCAGTAAATCAGGGGGATTAGATAGGTACGAGCAGTACTTC; CDR3aa: CASSKSGGLDRYEQYF
j_gene: TRBJ2-7; v_gene: TRBV10-3; len: 15; abundance: -; d_gene: TRBD2; CDR3nt: TGTGCCATCAGGGTGAGCGGGAGCCCTACCTACGAGCAGTACTTC; CDR3aa: CAIRVSGSPTYEQYF
j_gene: TRBJ2-3; v_gene: TRBV5-6; len: 16; abundance: once; d_gene: TRBD2; CDR3nt: TGTGCCAGCAGCTTGGCCAAGCGGGACCTGACAGATACGCAGTATTTT; CDR3aa: CASSLAKRDLTDTQYF
j_gene: TRBJ1-5; v_gene: TRBV7-2; len: 15; abundance: -; d_gene: -; CDR3nt: TGTGCCAGCAGCCCCAGCTCAGGGGCGGGCCAGCCCCAGCATTTT; CDR3aa: CASSPSSGAGQPQHF
j_gene: TRBJ2-1; v_gene: TRBV20-1; len: 14; abundance: -; d_gene: TRBD1; CDR3nt: TGCAGTGCTACACGACAGGGGGCGCGAAATGAGCAGTTCTTC; CDR3aa: CSATRQGARNEQFF
j_gene: TRBJ2-2; v_gene: TRBV6-1; len: 14; abundance: -; d_gene: -; CDR3nt: TGTGCCAGCAGTGCCCTTCCAAACACCGGGGAGCTGTTTTTT; CDR3aa: CASSALPNTGELFF
j_gene: TRBJ2-1; v_gene: TRBV20-1; len: 15; abundance: -; d_gene: TRBD2; CDR3nt: TGCAGTGCTAGCCGGGGAGGGACCTCCTACAATGAGCAGTTCTTC; CDR3aa: CSASRGGTSYNEQFF
j_gene: TRBJ1-2; v_gene: TRBV6-6; len: 15; abundance: -; d_gene: -; CDR3nt: TGTGCCAGCAGTCACGACGGACAGTCCAACTATGGCTACACCTTC; CDR3aa: CASSHDGQSNYGYTF
j_gene: TRBJ2-6; v_gene: TRBV24-1; len: 15; abundance: -; d_gene: -; CDR3nt: TGTGCCACCAGTGTGGCAGGGGTCGGGGCCAACGTCCTGACTTTC; CDR3aa: CATSVAGVGANVLTF
j_gene: TRBJ2-1; v_gene: TRBV29-1; len: 15; abundance: -; d_gene: -; CDR3nt: TGCAGCGTTGAAGCCCCTTCGCGCTCCTACAATGAGCAGTTCTTC; CDR3aa: CSVEAPSRSYNEQFF
j_gene: TRBJ2-5; v_gene: TRBV29-1; len: 15; abundance: few; d_gene: -; CDR3nt: TGCAGCGTGCTAATAACAGGGGAGGCGGGGGAGACCCAGTACTTC; CDR3aa: CSVLITGEAGETQYF
j_gene: TRBJ2-7; v_gene: TRBV20-1; len: 14; abundance: -; d_gene: TRBD2; CDR3nt: TGCAGTGCAGCGGGCACTAGCGGGAACTACGAGCAGTACTTC; CDR3aa: CSAAGTSGNYEQYF
j_gene: TRBJ2-5; v_gene: TRBV7-2; len: 20; abundance: few; d_gene: -; CDR3nt: TGTGCCAGCAGCTCCCGGGGTAGCCCAGACTACTGGGCGTACCAAGAGACCCAGTACTTC; CDR3aa: CASSSRGSPDYWAYQETQYF
j_gene: TRBJ1-2; v_gene: TRBV20-1; len: 13; abundance: -; d_gene: -; CDR3nt: TGCAGTGCTAGAGGACAGGAGGCGGGAGGCTACACCTTC; CDR3aa: CSARGQEAGGYTF
j_gene: TRBJ2-7; v_gene: TRBV7-9; len: 11; abundance: few; d_gene: -; CDR3nt: TGTGCGGCGGGACGTCTATACGAGCAGTACTTC; CDR3aa: CAAGRLYEQYF
j_gene: TRBJ1-6; v_gene: TRBV4-2; len: 17; abundance: few; d_gene: -; CDR3nt: TGTGCCAGCAGCCAAGTCATGGGCAGCTCCTATAATTCACCCCTCCACTTT; CDR3aa: CASSQVMGSSYNSPLHF
j_gene: TRBJ2-1; v_gene: TRBV11-1; len: 14; abundance: -; d_gene: -; CDR3nt: TGTGCCAGCAGCCGACGGTTCGCTGGGAACGAGCAGTTCTTC; CDR3aa: CASSRRFAGNEQFF
j_gene: TRBJ1-2; v_gene: TRBV29-1; len: 13; abundance: few; d_gene: TRBD1; CDR3nt: TGCAGCGTACCACAGGGGGCAAGGGGTGGCTACACCTTC; CDR3aa: CSVPQGARGGYTF
j_gene: TRBJ1-1; v_gene: TRBV12-3/TRBV12-4; len: 12; abundance: few; d_gene: -; CDR3nt: TGTGCCAGCAGTACCTATGTCACTGAAGCTTTCTTT; CDR3aa: CASSTYVTEAFF
j_gene: TRBJ2-7; v_gene: TRBV27; len: 17; abundance: -; d_gene: TRBD2; CDR3nt: TGTGCCAGCAGTTCCATTGAGAGGGCGGCGGGGGAGAACGAGCAGTACTTC; CDR3aa: CASSSIERAAGENEQYF
j_gene: TRBJ2-7; v_gene: TRBV7-2; len: 13; abundance: -; d_gene: TRBD1; CDR3nt: TGTGCCAGCAGCCCGATAAAGGGGGCCGAGCAGTACTTC; CDR3aa: CASSPIKGAEQYF